These T cell receptor beta chains were read from a single sample in a study of human thymus T cells. Here immunoSEQ multiplex PCR was the method, and the copy in TCRdb shows in-frame clones only, minus some. The table records 60,000 to 75,000 clones, roughly 95% of them present only once. Input material: thymus tissue. The receptors shown here come from a girl in the first two years of life with a congenital heart defect but otherwise immunologically healthy. Each CDR3 is given with its conserved first and last residue. The D gene is left open where the match is weak. The listing skips clone size in some rows; elsewhere it reads once, few, many or a size class.

clone size,J gene,V gene,D gene,CDR3 protein,CDR3 DNA
NA,TRBJ1-2,TRBV12-5,NA,CASGLSGREGYTF,TGTGCTAGTGGTTTATCGGGGAGGGAAGGCTACACCTTC
NA,TRBJ2-7,TRBV6-1,NA,CASSDCRGTYEQYF,TGTGCCAGCAGTGATTGTCGGGGGACCTACGAGCAGTACTTC
once,TRBJ2-5,TRBV4-3,TRBD1,CASSQVRTGRTETQYF,TGCGCCAGCAGCCAAGTGAGGACAGGGCGTACAGAGACCCAGTACTTC
NA,TRBJ1-1,TRBV2,NA,CASRGVEAFF,TGTGCCAGCAGGGGGGTCGAAGCTTTCTTT
NA,TRBJ2-1,TRBV6-5,NA,CASSYSPSRVGYEQFF,TGTGCCAGCAGTTACTCGCCAAGCAGGGTAGGGTATGAGCAGTTCTTC
NA,TRBJ2-2,TRBV14,TRBD1,CASSPRDRRGHHTGELFF,TGTGCCAGCAGTCCACGGGACAGGAGAGGGCATCACACCGGGGAGCTGTTTTTT
NA,TRBJ2-2,TRBV11-3,TRBD1,CASSTTGANTGELFF,TGTGCCAGCAGCACCACAGGGGCGAACACCGGGGAGCTGTTTTTT
NA,TRBJ2-6,TRBV28,NA,CASSSDQGNGDSGANVLTF,TGTGCCAGCAGTTCTGATCAGGGTAACGGGGACTCTGGGGCCAACGTCCTGACTTTC
NA,TRBJ2-1,TRBV25-1,TRBD1,CASSEWEKGGDEQFF,TGTGCCAGCAGTGAATGGGAGAAAGGGGGCGATGAGCAGTTCTTC
NA,TRBJ1-1,TRBV5-1,NA,CASSLGVGGTAWAFF,TGCGCCAGCAGCTTGGGTGTTGGGGGGACGGCGTGGGCTTTCTTT
NA,TRBJ1-1,TRBV19,TRBD1,CASSIDNTPRDSQTEAFF,TGTGCCAGTAGTATAGATAATACGCCGCGGGACAGCCAGACTGAAGCTTTCTTT
NA,TRBJ2-7,TRBV10-3,TRBD2,CAIREGTRITYEQYF,TGTGCCATCAGGGAAGGGACTAGAATTACCTACGAGCAGTACTTC
NA,TRBJ1-1,TRBV13,NA,CASSLLAGRAAPEAFF,TGTGCCAGCAGCTTACTGGCAGGGAGGGCAGCGCCTGAAGCTTTCTTT
NA,TRBJ2-6,TRBV12-5,NA,CASGLGLRGDPGANVLTF,TGTGCTAGTGGTTTGGGGCTTAGAGGGGACCCTGGGGCCAACGTCCTGACTTTC
NA,TRBJ1-1,TRBV19,NA,CASSIGGDNTEAFF,TGTGCCAGTAGTATAGGGGGGGATAACACTGAAGCTTTCTTT
NA,TRBJ2-3,TRBV5-1,NA,CASSLAQSGSTDTQYF,TGCGCCAGCAGCTTGGCCCAGTCGGGGAGCACAGATACGCAGTATTTT
NA,TRBJ2-1,TRBV2,NA,CASSARGTAYNEQFF,TGTGCCAGCAGCGCTCGCGGGACAGCATACAATGAGCAGTTCTTC
NA,TRBJ2-7,TRBV4-1,TRBD2,CASSQSSGRPDYEQYF,TGCGCCAGCAGCCAGTCTAGCGGGAGGCCTGACTACGAGCAGTACTTC
NA,TRBJ2-7,TRBV28,NA,CAVNPGPSSYEQYF,TGTGCCGTTAACCCGGGACCGAGCTCCTACGAGCAGTACTTC
NA,TRBJ2-3,TRBV9,NA,CASTLALNVNDTQYF,TGTGCCAGCACCTTGGCCCTAAATGTGAACGATACGCAGTATTTT
NA,TRBJ1-2,TRBV28,TRBD1,CASSEIYRGIYGYTF,TGTGCCAGCAGTGAGATCTACAGGGGGATCTATGGCTACACCTTC
NA,TRBJ2-3,TRBV14,NA,CASSQDGRRVTRSTDTQYF,TGTGCCAGCAGCCAAGACGGTCGAAGGGTCACCCGGAGCACAGATACGCAGTATTTT
NA,TRBJ2-3,TRBV11-1,NA,CASRLDTSGIDTQYF,TGTGCCAGCAGACTGGACACATCGGGAATAGATACGCAGTATTTT
NA,TRBJ1-1,TRBV7-3,NA,CASSLGGPNTEAFF,TGTGCCAGCAGCTTAGGGGGACCTAACACTGAAGCTTTCTTT
NA,TRBJ1-4,TRBV19,NA,CASRIDTNEKLFF,TGTGCCAGCCGAATTGACACTAATGAAAAACTGTTTTTT
NA,TRBJ2-1,TRBV6-1,TRBD1,CASSPGTGVDNEQFF,TGTGCCAGCAGTCCTGGGACAGGCGTGGACAATGAGCAGTTCTTC
NA,TRBJ2-1,TRBV15,NA,CATSSELLRDEQFF,TGTGCCACCAGCAGCGAACTCCTACGAGATGAGCAGTTCTTC
NA,TRBJ2-7,TRBV10-1,TRBD1,CASSEMRTGSMYEQYF,TGCGCCAGCAGTGAGATGCGGACAGGGTCAATGTACGAGCAGTACTTC
NA,TRBJ2-3,TRBV25-1,NA,CASSEYTERGGGTDTQYF,TGTGCCAGCAGTGAATATACAGAGAGAGGGGGTGGGACAGATACGCAGTATTTT
NA,TRBJ1-1,TRBV9,NA,CASSVGTAKGAEAFF,TGTGCCAGCAGCGTAGGGACGGCAAAGGGGGCTGAAGCTTTCTTT
NA,TRBJ2-6,TRBV14,TRBD1,CASSQVVGTGNSGANVLTF,TGTGCCAGCAGCCAAGTAGTGGGGACAGGGAATTCTGGGGCCAACGTCCTGACTTTC
NA,TRBJ2-7,TRBV4-3,NA,CASRRDVGPRGYYEQYF,TGCGCCAGCAGACGGGACGTAGGCCCTAGGGGCTACTACGAGCAGTACTTC
NA,TRBJ2-5,TRBV25-1,NA,CASSEYPGQETQYF,TGTGCCAGCAGTGAATATCCCGGGCAAGAGACCCAGTACTTC
NA,TRBJ2-3,TRBV12-5,NA,CASGQASPFSSTDTQYF,TGTGCTAGTGGCCAGGCCAGTCCCTTCTCTAGCACAGATACGCAGTATTTT
NA,TRBJ2-5,TRBV4-2,NA,CASSRRAETQYF,TGTGCCAGCAGCCGTCGAGCGGAGACCCAGTACTTC
NA,TRBJ1-2,TRBV5-1,NA,CASSPPRPNYGYTF,TGCGCCAGCAGCCCTCCCAGACCTAACTATGGCTACACCTTC
NA,TRBJ2-7,TRBV29-1,TRBD2,CSVDGVAGDYEQYF,TGCAGCGTTGATGGTGTAGCGGGGGACTACGAGCAGTACTTC
NA,TRBJ1-3,TRBV6-1,NA,CASSVVGVATIGNTIYF,TGTGCCAGCAGTGTGGTAGGCGTTGCCACCATCGGAAACACCATATATTTT
NA,TRBJ2-2,TRBV19,NA,CASSGGWATLAGELFF,TGTGCCAGTAGTGGGGGGTGGGCAACCCTCGCCGGGGAGCTGTTTTTT
NA,TRBJ2-3,TRBV28,NA,CASRTVAEGGGLDTQYF,TGTGCCAGCAGGACCGTCGCGGAGGGTGGGGGATTGGATACGCAGTATTTT
NA,TRBJ1-5,TRBV4-1,TRBD1,CASSQDLVRDRDGNQPQHF,TGCGCCAGCAGCCAAGATCTCGTAAGGGACAGGGACGGGAATCAGCCCCAGCATTTT
NA,TRBJ2-3,TRBV5-1,NA,CASSPAGTSTDTQYF,TGCGCCAGCAGCCCCGCGGGAACTAGCACAGATACGCAGTATTTT
NA,TRBJ2-3,TRBV2,TRBD1,CASKGQDTDTQYF,TGTGCCAGCAAGGGACAGGACACAGATACGCAGTATTTT
once,TRBJ1-4,TRBV5-6,TRBD1,CASRPGQGGEKLFF,TGTGCCAGCAGACCCGGACAGGGCGGCGAAAAACTGTTTTTT
NA,TRBJ2-2,TRBV11-3,NA,CASSSTKTGSVNSNTGELFF,TGTGCCAGCAGCTCCACAAAGACCGGGTCCGTAAACTCGAACACCGGGGAGCTGTTTTTT
once,TRBJ1-5,TRBV4-1,TRBD1,CASSQDSFSGGRNSNQPQHF,TGCGCCAGCAGCCAAGATTCTTTTTCAGGGGGCCGCAATAGCAATCAGCCCCAGCATTTT
NA,TRBJ2-3,TRBV15,NA,CATSGPPGRSTDTQYF,TGTGCCACCAGCGGGCCCCCGGGACGGAGCACAGATACGCAGTATTTT
once,TRBJ2-1,TRBV27,NA,CASSSRLVRYNEQFF,TGTGCCAGCAGTTCTCGACTAGTCCGGTACAATGAGCAGTTCTTC
few,TRBJ2-2,TRBV29-1,NA,CSVEFNTGELFF,TGCAGCGTTGAGTTTAACACCGGGGAGCTGTTTTTT
NA,TRBJ2-1,TRBV5-1,NA,CASSRDSAAPAYNEQFF,TGCGCCAGCAGCCGGGATTCGGCGGCCCCGGCCTACAATGAGCAGTTCTTC
once,TRBJ2-7,TRBV5-6,NA,CASSLDTVSYEQYF,TGTGCCAGCAGCTTAGACACCGTCTCCTACGAGCAGTACTTC
NA,TRBJ1-1,TRBV9,NA,CASSVSGSRTEAFF,TGTGCCAGCAGCGTCTCAGGGTCCCGCACTGAAGCTTTCTTT
once,TRBJ2-7,TRBV19,NA,CASRGPKKHDGLGGTVYEQYF,TGTGCCAGTAGGGGGCCTAAAAAACACGACGGTCTAGGTGGTACGGTCTACGAGCAGTACTTC
once,TRBJ2-5,TRBV4-3,NA,CASSQGESVGETQYF,TGCGCCAGCAGCCAAGGGGAATCCGTGGGAGAGACCCAGTACTTC
NA,TRBJ2-5,TRBV15,NA,CATSPTGTSQETQYF,TGTGCCACCAGCCCAACCGGGACATCTCAAGAGACCCAGTACTTC
NA,TRBJ1-2,TRBV6-5,TRBD1,CASSGDSDGYTF,TGTGCCAGCAGTGGGGACAGTGATGGCTACACCTTC
NA,TRBJ2-3,TRBV5-1,TRBD2,CASSFPGTSLTDTQYF,TGCGCCAGCAGCTTCCCCGGGACTAGTCTCACAGATACGCAGTATTTT
NA,TRBJ2-5,TRBV9,NA,CASSVGGGIQETQYF,TGTGCCAGCAGCGTAGGTGGGGGTATCCAAGAGACCCAGTACTTC
NA,TRBJ2-5,TRBV7-9,NA,CASSLTTGSAETQYF,TGTGCCAGCAGCTTAACTACTGGGTCGGCAGAGACCCAGTACTTC